One T cell receptor beta chain is described in this entry. The data were taken from a study of T cell responses to AZD1222 COVID-19 vaccine. The CDR3 sequence is 16 residues long. The V and J ends lost 4 bases and 1 base respectively, with 15 bases between them. CDR1 is LNHDA, CDR2 SQIVND, per germline (reference sequence). The method was immunoSEQ multiplex PCR; TCRdb's version includes in-frame clones alone and lacks a portion of them. Of about 150,000 clones in the sample, around 92% were seen once. The material was peripheral blood, obtained on day 0 of AZD1222 vaccination. The clonotype was recovered from an adult in good health. The chain has TRBV19 and TRBJ2-3; weak D call: TRBD2 (6 bases). Here the CDR3 DNA reads TGTGCCAGTAGTACCCCCCCGGGGGAGGGCACAGATACGCAGTATTTT. It is translated as CASSTPPGEGTDTQYF.